Shown below are 17 T cell receptor beta chains from a single sample sequenced in a study of blood T cell repertoires in COVID-19. TCRdb's copy holds only in-frame clones and misses some; the assay was immunoSEQ multiplex PCR. Found here are about 100,000 clones, roughly 84% of them singletons; the top ten hold approximately 4.5%. Sequenced: peripheral blood. The receptors derive from a human donor in a cohort sampled during active COVID-19.

The chain has TRBV2 and TRBJ1-6; D gene unclear. The CDR3 is 15 residues long. Between the trimmed V and J ends, which lost 6 bases and 7 bases, there was a span of 16 bases. Germline V gene data show CDR1 as SNHLY and CDR2 as FYNNEI. This chain's CDR3 is CASSDHGNINSPLHF. CDR3 bases: TGTGCCAGCAGCGACCACGGGAATATAAATTCACCCCTCCACTTT.

V gene TRBV6-2 or TRBV6-3 combines with J gene TRBJ2-3; tentative D call: TRBD1 (5 bases). The CDR3 spans 15 residues. Germline CDR1 reads MNHEY; CDR2 reads SVGEGT. Trimming removed 0 bases from V and 3 bases from J, with 10 bases in between. The CDR3, as DNA: TGTGCCAGCAGTTACTCCCAGGGTTTAACAGATACGCAGTATTTT. Translation gives CASSYSQGLTDTQYF.

In nucleotides, the CDR3 is TGTGCCATCAGTGAGCAAGTGGCCGGGGGGGCCTACAATGAGCAGTTCTTC. This translates into CAISEQVAGGAYNEQFF. The chain uses TRBV10-3 and TRBJ2-1, with TRBD2 matching 8 bases. J lost 2 bases, V lost 2 bases, and 8 bases had no gene match. The CDR3 is made up of 17 amino acids. Germline lookup yields CDR1 ENHRY and CDR2 SYGVKD.

Comments on this clone: Other DNA variants within this sample encode the same CDR3. The chain is built from TRBV27 and TRBJ2-7; 9 bases fit TRBD1. The CDR3 is made up of 15 amino acids. CDR1 MNHEY and CDR2 SMNVEV come from the germline V gene (reference sequence). After removal of 5 bases from V and 4 bases from J, the junction contained 9 bases not matched to a gene. The CDR3 loop reads CASSLRQGGTYEQYF. The CDR3 DNA reads TGTGCCAGCAGTCTTCGACAGGGGGGAACGTACGAGCAGTACTTC.

Only one count was recorded for this clone. The V and J genes are TRBV5-5 and TRBJ2-1; the D gene is possibly TRBD1 (6 bases). This CDR3 comprises 12 residues. Germline V gives CDR1 SGHKS, CDR2 YYEKEE (reference sequence). V was shortened by 4 bases and J by 15 bases, with 17 bases between the two germline ends. For the CDR3, the DNA is TGTGCCAGCAGCCGGGACGCGACAGGTCCGTTCTTC. It yields the protein CASSRDATGPFF.

A remark on this clone: The same CDR3 also results from other DNA sequences found in this sample. The chain combines TRBV2 with TRBJ2-3; 7 bases fit TRBD1. CDR3 size: 14 residues. The germline V gene has CDR1 SNHLY and CDR2 FYNNEI. Unmatched junction bases numbered 2, after V lost 5 bases and J lost 0 bases. The CDR3 DNA reads TGTGCCAGCAGTCGGGACAGAAGCACAGATACGCAGTATTTT. Residues: CASSRDRSTDTQYF.

This clone was seen once. V is TRBV6-5 and J is TRBJ1-2, with unresolved D. CDR1 is MNHEY and CDR2 is SVGAGI in the germline V gene. The V and J ends lost 7 bases and 2 bases respectively, with 14 bases between them. CDR3 size: 14 residues. The CDR3 protein is CASTEPRGNYGYTF. In nucleotides, the CDR3 is TGTGCCAGCACCGAGCCGCGGGGAAACTATGGCTACACCTTC.

A few counts support this clone. The CDR3 reads CASSPGQVNQPQHF. The CDR3 nucleotides read TGCGCCAGCAGCCCGGGACAGGTTAATCAGCCCCAGCATTTT. V and J are TRBV10-1 and TRBJ1-5, with 8 bases fitting TRBD1. CDR1 and CDR2 (germline): WNHNN, SYGVQD (reference sequence). The junction had 5 bases not matched to a gene; V was cut back by 6 bases and J by 4 bases. The CDR3 has 14 amino acids.

The CDR3 reads CASSPSTGYGYTF. DNA of the CDR3: TGTGCCAGCTCACCGTCAACAGGGTATGGCTACACCTTC. V usage is TRBV18 and J usage is TRBJ1-2; perhaps TRBD1 as D (6 bases). Germline loops: CDR1 KGHSH, CDR2 LQKENI. Trimming cost V 3 bases and J 5 bases, with 10 bases left between them. This CDR3 has 13 amino acids.

V and J are TRBV2 and TRBJ2-5; TRBD1 aligns across 7 bases. The V gene's germline CDR1 is SNHLY and CDR2 FYNNEI. This CDR3 has 12 amino acids. J was trimmed by 8 bases and V by 6 bases; bases with no gene match: 6. For the CDR3, the DNA is TGTGCCAGCAGCGAGGACAGGACTACCCAGTACTTC. Protein product: CASSEDRTTQYF.

This chain links TRBV24-1 with TRBJ2-1, with TRBD2 matching 7 bases. Losses at the gene ends were 7 bases for V and 2 bases for J; bases not matched to a gene: 4. CDR1 KGHDR and CDR2 SFDVKD come from the germline V gene. The CDR3 totals 14 residues. DNA for the CDR3: TGTGCCACCAGCCTGGGGGGGACCTACAATGAGCAGTTCTTC. Translating gives CATSLGGTYNEQFF.

With regard to this clone: Other nucleotide sequences in the sample specify the same CDR3. This rearrangement joins TRBV12-3 or TRBV12-4 to TRBJ1-2; no clear D gene. V was clipped by 5 bases and J by 5 bases, with 9 bases between them. CDR3 size: 12 residues. CDR3 coding DNA: TGTGCCAGCAGTCTATCCTCTTATGGCTACACCTTC. Amino acids: CASSLSSYGYTF.

As concerns this clone: At the DNA level, this CDR3 is encoded by other sequences in the same sample as well. This sequence joins TRBV7-2 and TRBJ2-5, with D uncertain. Germline V gene sequence: CDR1 SGHTA, CDR2 FQGNSA. The CDR3 runs 11 residues. Deletions cut 3 bases from V and 5 bases from J, with 4 bases between. The CDR3 region is CASSFGETQYF. The CDR3 DNA follows: TGTGCCAGCAGCTTCGGGGAGACCCAGTACTTC.

Details on this clone: The sample holds other DNA sequences that translate to the same CDR3. The rearrangement uses TRBV5-1 and TRBJ1-1; D not certain. This CDR3 contains 13 residues. Germline V gene lookup returns CDR1 SGHRS and CDR2 YFSETQ. Trimming left V 4 bases short and J 1 base short, with 8 bases between. The DNA of the CDR3 is TGCGCCAGCAGCCGCGACTCGAACACTGAAGCTTTCTTT. Its protein is CASSRDSNTEAFF.

The chain employs TRBV11-3 and TRBJ2-3; a possible D gene is TRBD2 (6 bases). V dropped 1 base and J dropped 4 bases, with 9 bases sitting between them. The germline CDR1 and CDR2 sequences are SGHNT and YENEEA. The CDR3 runs to 14 residues. The CDR3 reads CASSLGAGSDTQYF. CDR3 DNA sequence: TGTGCCAGCAGCTTAGGGGCGGGATCAGATACGCAGTATTTT.

The chain carries TRBV7-8 and TRBJ1-4; weak D call: TRBD1 (5 bases). V lost 7 bases and J lost 6, with 18 bases in between. The CDR3 length is 15 residues. Germline CDR1 SGHVS, CDR2 FQNEAQ. The CDR3 DNA sequence: TGTGCCAGCACCTTTCTGTGGAGGGGAGATGAAAAACTGTTTTTT. Protein sequence: CASTFLWRGDEKLFF.

The V and J genes are TRBV2 and TRBJ1-4; D remains ambiguous. The CDR3 runs 15 residues. Germline CDR1 is SNHLY and CDR2 is FYNNEI. The V end lost 1 base, the J end lost 0 bases, and 6 bases lay between the germline ends. CDR3 DNA: TGTGCCAGCAGTGAAGGAACGGCAACTAATGAAAAACTGTTTTTT. It encodes CASSEGTATNEKLFF.